This TCR beta chain stems from a study of early T cells in non-severe SARS-CoV-2 infection. The length of the CDR3 is 15 residues. The germline V gene has CDR1 MNHNS and CDR2 SASEGT. With V trimmed by 8 bases and J by 0 bases, 6 bases remained unmatched. TCRdb used MiXCR to reprocess the 5' RACE reads, holding one entry per CDR3 protein. The sample lists roughly 80,000 distinct CDR3 sequences, around 15% occurring once. This receptor was obtained from an adult who was a healthcare worker with PCR-confirmed SARS-CoV-2 infection or an uninfected control (not recorded which). V is TRBV6-1 and J is TRBJ2-2, with 7 bases lining up with TRBD2. The sample was whole blood. CDR3 amino acids: CASLRTRSNTGELFF. The CDR3 nucleotides are TGTGCCAGCCTTCGGACTAGGTCGAACACCGGGGAGCTGTTTTTT.